This TCR beta chain was documented in a study of CD8+ T cells in alopecia areata. The CDR3 is 15 amino acids. V dropped 4 bases and J dropped 0 bases, with 15 bases sitting between them. Germline CDR1 SQVTM, CDR2 ANQGSEA. Sample treatment: oral pan-JAK inhibitor, 5-10 mg twice daily. TCR sequencing used cDNA made by reverse transcription of extracted RNA. The repertoire was sequenced with immunoSEQ multiplex PCR; TCRdb's copy has only in-frame clones and lacks some. The sample has under 200,000 clones, around 60% seen once. The sequencing used CD4+ T cells sorted from blood, collected at week 24, from a patient treated with tofacitinib. This chain links TRBV29-1 with TRBJ1-1; no firm D call. This TCR came from a human donor with alopecia areata. The DNA for the CDR3 is TGCAGCGTTGTTCGGCAGCCATCTCTGAACACTGAAGCTTTCTTT. It translates to CSVVRQPSLNTEAFF.